Shown below are 15 T cell receptor beta chains from a single sample sequenced in a study of shared clonotypes between healthy human individuals. Sequencing used immunoSEQ multiplex PCR; TCRdb keeps in-frame clones, though not all of them. The sample includes 2.3 million or so clones, 85% to 95% of them seen just once. Sequencing input: naive CD4+ T cells from PBMCs. Subset: CD45RA+ positively selected. Source of these receptors: a man between 18 and 35 years old in good health. Some clones in this sample may be carry-over from other donors' samples.

The chain couples TRBV6-1 to TRBJ1-2; the D is unclear. Trimming took 6 bases from V and 4 from J, leaving 15 bases between them. The CDR3 runs to 14 residues. The germline V gene encodes CDR1 MNHNS and CDR2 SASEGT. The DNA for the CDR3 is TGTGCCAGCAGAGCTACTGGGGAGAGCTATGGCTACACCTTC. It translates to CASRATGESYGYTF.

V gene TRBV29-1 combines with J gene TRBJ1-1; 7 nucleotides match TRBD1. The CDR3 contains 12 residues. Germline V gene sequence: CDR1 SQVTM, CDR2 ANQGSEA. With 7 bases clipped from V and 4 bases from J, the junction kept 6 bases outside the gene matches. The CDR3 sequence is CSGHRGGTEAFF. Here the CDR3 DNA reads TGCAGCGGCCACAGGGGTGGCACTGAAGCTTTCTTT.

Notes on this clone: Other DNA sequences in the same sample also yield this CDR3. The rearrangement links TRBV18 to TRBJ2-7; a possible D gene is TRBD2 (6 bases). Germline CDR1 KGHSH, CDR2 LQKENI. Deletions cut 3 bases from V and 2 bases from J, with 11 bases between. The length of the CDR3 is 14 residues. The DNA of the CDR3 is TGTGCCAGCTCACCTGGGACTGGGACCTACGAGCAGTACTTC. This encodes CASSPGTGTYEQYF.

The chain combines TRBV6-1 with TRBJ1-2, with a weak D call TRBD1 (5 bases). With 4 bases removed from V and 4 bases from J, the gap between germline ends came to 19 bases. CDR3 size: 16 residues. CDR1 MNHNS and CDR2 SASEGT come from the germline V gene. The CDR3 bases are TGTGCCAGCAGTGCCGGTGGCAGGGTTCCCTCCTATGGCTACACCTTC. The encoded protein is CASSAGGRVPSYGYTF.

V gene TRBV29-1 combines with J gene TRBJ2-7; D tentatively fits TRBD1 or TRBD2 (5 bases each). The CDR3 length is 12 residues. Trimming removed 3 bases from V and 3 bases from J, with 9 bases in between. CDR1 and CDR2 (germline): SQVTM, ANQGSEA. The DNA for the CDR3 is TGCAGCGTTGAGACAGCGGACTACGAGCAGTACTTC. Its protein is CSVETADYEQYF.

The chain links TRBV7-2 to TRBJ2-1; 9 bases match TRBD1. Germline V gene sequence: CDR1 SGHTA, CDR2 FQGNSA. The CDR3 runs 14 residues. V was clipped by 7 bases and J by 2 bases; unmatched bases: 3. CDR3 residues: CASTRTGAYNEQFF. CDR3 in DNA: TGTGCCAGCACCAGGACAGGGGCCTACAATGAGCAGTTCTTC.

The genes are TRBV5-1 and TRBJ2-2; 10 bases agree with TRBD2. After removal of 1 base from V and 6 bases from J, the junction contained 3 bases not matched to a gene. This CDR3 is built from 15 residues. Germline assignment: CDR1 SGHRS and CDR2 YFSETQ. CDR3 sequence: CASSLTSGMPGELFF. The CDR3 nucleotides read TGCGCCAGCAGCTTGACTAGCGGGATGCCCGGGGAGCTGTTTTTT.

The chain uses TRBV6-1 and TRBJ2-3; 14 bases match TRBD2. The germline V gene has CDR1 MNHNS and CDR2 SASEGT. J was trimmed by 6 bases and V by 4 bases; bases with no gene match: 9. The CDR3 length is 17 residues. The CDR3, as DNA: TGTGCCAGCAGTGCCCCGGGACTAGCGGGAGTCGTGGATACGCAGTATTTT. Its translation: CASSAPGLAGVVDTQYF.

About this clone: The sample carries other DNA sequences with the same CDR3. The gene calls are TRBV7-3 and TRBJ2-2; D ambiguous. The CDR3 is 13 residues long. The V and J ends lost 2 bases and 5 bases respectively, with 6 bases between them. Germline CDR1 SGHTA, CDR2 FQGTGA. This CDR3 is CASSLGDTGELFF. The CDR3 nucleotides read TGTGCCAGCAGCTTAGGGGATACCGGGGAGCTGTTTTTT.

Details on this clone: At the DNA level, this CDR3 is encoded by other sequences in the same sample as well. The chain uses TRBV5-1 and TRBJ1-1; D is undetermined. Germline CDR1 reads SGHRS; CDR2 reads YFSETQ. CDR3 length: 14 amino acids. V lost 0 bases, J lost 1 base, and 7 bases lay in between. CDR3 sequence (DNA): TGCGCCAGCAGCTTGGTCGCACGGAACACTGAAGCTTTCTTT. Protein sequence: CASSLVARNTEAFF.

This chain connects TRBV6-6 to TRBJ1-4, with D maybe TRBD1 (5 bases). The CDR3 spans 14 residues. The germline V gene encodes CDR1 MNHNY and CDR2 SVGAGI (reference sequence). V was pared by 7 bases and J by 10 bases, with 19 bases between. As DNA, the CDR3 is TGTGCCAGCACCTCCGGGACCTCGAGCCCAAAACTGTTTTTT. Translation gives CASTSGTSSPKLFF.

The J gene is TRBJ2-3, the V gene TRBV28; 13 bases are shared with TRBD2. The CDR3 runs 16 residues. V shed 3 bases, J shed 3 bases, and the junction held 3 bases outside the gene matches. Germline V gene sequence: CDR1 MDHEN, CDR2 SYDVKM. CDR3 loop: CASSLVLAGGTDTQYF. Written as DNA, the CDR3 is TGTGCCAGCAGTTTGGTACTAGCGGGAGGGACAGATACGCAGTATTTT.

This chain links TRBV9 with TRBJ1-3; D perhaps matches TRBD1 (5 bases). CDR3 length equals 17 residues. Trimming took 2 bases from V and 2 from J, leaving 17 bases between them. Germline assignment: CDR1 SGDLS and CDR2 YYNGEE. For the CDR3, the DNA is TGTGCCAGCAGCGTGAGGGGCGGGGAGGGGCCTGGAAACACCATATATTTT. Protein product: CASSVRGGEGPGNTIYF. The whole variable domain, remainder taken from reference TRBV9 and TRBJ1-3, is DSGVTQTPKHLITATGQRVTLRCSPRSGDLSVYWYQQSLDQGLQFLIQYYNGEERAKGNILERFSAQQFPDLHSELNLSSLELGDSALYFCASSVRGGEGPGNTIYFGEGSWLTVV.

The V and J genes are TRBV28 and TRBJ2-2; 7 positions match TRBD2. Germline trimming cut 6 bases from V and 0 bases from J; bases unmatched to any gene: 7. Germline values: CDR1 MDHEN, CDR2 SYDVKM. This CDR3 spans 16 amino acids. The DNA of the CDR3 is TGTGCCAGCAGGCCGAGCGGGGACGCGAACACCGGGGAGCTGTTTTTT. This gives the protein CASRPSGDANTGELFF.

This clone has just one count. The V and J genes are TRBV19 and TRBJ1-1; no definite D call. V gave up 3 bases and J gave up 3 bases, with 5 bases separating them. The CDR3 has 12 amino acids. The germline V gene has CDR1 LNHDA and CDR2 SQIVND (reference sequence). The CDR3 region is CASSITYTEAFF. The CDR3 DNA sequence: TGTGCCAGTAGTATCACGTACACTGAAGCTTTCTTT.